A single sample gave rise to the 16 T cell receptor beta chains below, sequenced in a study of T-cell reconstitution after alpha-beta-depleted transplantation in children. Unique molecular identifiers were incorporated during preparation of the TCRbeta library. TCRdb ran MiXCR on the PCR reads and lists one entry per CDR3 protein. Among about 830,000 distinct CDR3 sequences, less than 20% were seen once, and the ten largest hold 5%. The input for sequencing was PBMCs, mostly from graft donor cells, taken 360 days after TCRalphabeta/CD19-depleted stem cell transplant. The source of these receptors is a male patient between 5 and 17 years old who had a stem cell transplant for acute lymphoblastic leukemia, so the T cells may come from the graft donor.

J is TRBJ2-7 and V is TRBV2, with no clear D. In germline, CDR1 is SNHLY, CDR2 FYNNEI. The CDR3 consists of 12 residues. V lost 9 bases and J lost 4, with 13 bases in between. CDR3: CARGPSPYEQYF. The CDR3 DNA reads TGTGCCAGGGGTCCGTCACCGTACGAGCAGTACTTC. Together with reference TRBV2 and TRBJ2-7, the CDR3 gives the full variable domain: EPEVTQTPSHQVTQMGQEVILRCVPISNHLYFYWYRQILGQKVEFLVSFYNNEISEKSEIFDDQFSVERPDGSNFTLKIRSTKLEDSAMYFCARGPSPYEQYFGPGTRLTVT.

V is TRBV7-3 and J is TRBJ2-2; D is tentatively TRBD1 or TRBD2 (5 bases each). V was pared by 4 bases and J by 2 bases, with 11 bases between. This CDR3 has 15 amino acids. CDR1 and CDR2 (germline): SGHTA, FQGTGA. Written as DNA, the CDR3 is TGTGCCAGCAGCTCACTCGGGACCAACACCGGGGAGCTGTTTTTT. Protein product: CASSSLGTNTGELFF.

This clonotype occurred many times. The V gene is TRBV5-1, the J gene TRBJ2-7; 9 bases match TRBD1. Germline V lookup: CDR1 SGHRS, CDR2 YFSETQ. The CDR3 extends over 14 amino acids. The V and J ends lost 4 bases and 5 bases, in that order; junction bases with no gene match: 7. The DNA for the CDR3 is TGCGCCAGCAGCGCGCGACAGGGGGTTCACGAGCAGTACTTC. The encoded protein is CASSARQGVHEQYF. The full variable domain, its missing parts supplied by reference TRBV5-1 and TRBJ2-7, is KAGVTQTPRYLIKTRGQQVTLSCSPISGHRSVSWYQQTPGQGLQFLFEYFSETQRNKGNFPGRFSGRQFSNSRSEMNVSTLELGDSALYLCASSARQGVHEQYFGPGTRLTVT.

A few counts support this clonotype. The V gene is TRBV20-1, the J gene TRBJ2-2, with no clear D. This CDR3 has 14 residues. Germline V gene data show CDR1 as DFQATT and CDR2 as SNEGSKA (reference sequence). Trimming took 0 bases from V and 6 from J, leaving 11 bases between them. CDR3 nucleotide sequence: TGCAGTGCTAGAGATTATCGGTTTGCCGGGGAGCTGTTTTTT. Amino acids: CSARDYRFAGELFF.

This rearrangement joins TRBV5-1 to TRBJ2-7; TRBD1 agrees at 7 bases. Germline lookup yields CDR1 SGHRS and CDR2 YFSETQ. The ends lost 2 bases at V and 5 bases at J; junction bases unmatched: 7. This CDR3 comprises 14 residues. The CDR3 protein is CASSLLTGDNEQYF. The CDR3 DNA is TGCGCCAGCAGCTTACTCACAGGGGACAACGAGCAGTACTTC.

This clonotype has a count of ten or more. The rearrangement uses TRBV6-2 or TRBV6-3 and TRBJ2-1; TRBD2 matches at 8 bases. V gave up 6 bases and J gave up 2 bases; unmatched junction bases: 18. This CDR3 spans 19 amino acids. Germline V gives CDR1 MNHEY, CDR2 SVGEGT. CDR3 protein: CASSGGTREALSPYNEQFF. In DNA, the CDR3 is TGTGCCAGCAGCGGAGGGACTAGAGAGGCCTTGTCCCCCTACAATGAGCAGTTCTTC.

CDR3 region: CASSPGQRGSSYNSPLHF. CDR3 in DNA: TGTGCCAGCAGCCCGGGACAGAGGGGGAGCTCCTATAATTCACCCCTCCACTTT. The chain combines TRBV9 with TRBJ1-6; 7 nucleotides match TRBD1. CDR1 SGDLS and CDR2 YYNGEE come from the germline V gene. Trimming removed 4 bases from V and 0 bases from J; junction bases left unmatched: 10. CDR3 length: 18 residues.

This clonotype has only a few counts. The chain combines TRBV6-2 or TRBV6-3 with TRBJ1-2; TRBD1 matches 9 bases. The junction had 11 bases not matched to a gene; V was cut back by 4 bases and J by 2 bases. Germline CDR1 reads MNHEY; CDR2 reads SVGEGT. CDR3 size: 17 residues. The CDR3 sequence: CASSFLFVGTGNYGYTF. In DNA, the CDR3 is TGTGCCAGCAGTTTCCTCTTCGTAGGGACAGGGAACTATGGCTACACCTTC.

The chain is built from TRBV29-1 and TRBJ1-4; perhaps TRBD1 as D (6 bases). The CDR3 is 13 amino acids. V lost 5 bases and J 4 bases, leaving 11 bases between the germline ends. Germline CDR1 SQVTM, CDR2 ANQGSEA. Written as DNA, the CDR3 is TGCAGCGTTCTGGCAGGGGATAATGAAAAACTGTTTTTT. It encodes CSVLAGDNEKLFF.

The chain has TRBV9 and TRBJ2-7; TRBD2 matches at 11 bases. This CDR3 has 15 residues. CDR1 is SGDLS and CDR2 is YYNGEE in the germline V gene. With 4 bases clipped from V and 4 bases from J, the junction kept 7 bases outside the gene matches. The chain's CDR3 is CASSILAGVGYEQYF. Here the CDR3 DNA reads TGTGCCAGCAGCATACTAGCGGGAGTGGGGTACGAGCAGTACTTC.

This clonotype was found a few times. The chain carries TRBV7-2 and TRBJ1-5; D is undetermined. V was pared by 1 base and J by 3 bases, with 13 bases between. CDR3 length: 16 residues. Germline V gene lookup returns CDR1 SGHTA and CDR2 FQGNSA. The CDR3 loop reads CASSLVGGLPNQPQHF. CDR3 DNA sequence: TGTGCCAGCAGCTTAGTAGGTGGTCTGCCCAATCAGCCCCAGCATTTT.

This clonotype occurred a few times. V gene TRBV20-1 combines with J gene TRBJ2-7; D is ambiguous. V dropped 6 bases and J dropped 4 bases, with 13 bases sitting between them. In germline, CDR1 is DFQATT, CDR2 SNEGSKA (reference sequence). The CDR3 is 12 residues long. CDR3 residues: CSADNRRYEQYF. The DNA of the CDR3 is TGCAGTGCCGACAATCGGCGGTACGAGCAGTACTTC.

This clonotype was seen more than once but under ten times. The V gene is TRBV6-1, the J gene TRBJ1-2; 7 bases match TRBD1. This CDR3 spans 13 amino acids. Germline V CDR1 and CDR2: MNHNS, SASEGT. V lost 3 bases to trimming and J lost 7 bases; unmatched junction nucleotides: 5. CDR3 sequence reads: CASSDGQAGGYTF. Written as DNA, the CDR3 is TGTGCCAGCAGTGACGGACAGGCGGGTGGCTACACCTTC.

The chain recombines TRBV10-2 with TRBJ2-1; TRBD2 aligns across 9 bases. CDR1 and CDR2 (germline): WSHSY, SAAADI. The ends lost 9 bases at V and 6 bases at J; junction bases unmatched: 3. The CDR3 runs 12 residues. The CDR3 sequence is CASGTSSNEQFF. The CDR3, as DNA: TGCGCCAGTGGGACTAGCTCCAATGAGCAGTTCTTC.

This clonotype has at least ten counts. The chain is built from TRBV7-9 and TRBJ2-1; TRBD1 aligns across 9 bases. In germline, CDR1 is SEHNR, CDR2 FQNEAQ (reference sequence). Germline trimming cut 3 bases from V and 0 bases from J; bases unmatched to any gene: 18. The CDR3 runs to 21 residues. CDR3 nucleotide sequence: TGTGCCAGCAGCTTTATAGGGGACAGGGCCCAATCTCGGTCCTCCTACAATGAGCAGTTCTTC. Protein: CASSFIGDRAQSRSSYNEQFF.

This clonotype was counted a few times. The CDR3 sequence: CASSKTGSFSTDTQYF. The CDR3 region has the DNA TGTGCCAGCAGCAAAACCGGGTCGTTTAGCACAGATACGCAGTATTTT. This chain links TRBV7-2 with TRBJ2-3; D gene ambiguous. There are 16 residues in the CDR3. Between the trimmed V and J ends, which lost 5 bases and 0 bases, there was a span of 15 bases. Per the germline V gene, CDR1 is SGHTA and CDR2 is FQGNSA.